The 23 T cell receptor beta chains reported below all come from one sample, sequenced in a study of T cells of healthy individuals. Using its own MiXCR run on the 5' RACE reads, TCRdb lists one record per CDR3 protein. The sample holds around 63,000 distinct CDR3 sequences, 16% seen once. The receptors here all came from a human donor in good health.

V is TRBV20-1 and J is TRBJ2-6; D ambiguous. CDR1 DFQATT and CDR2 SNEGSKA come from the germline V gene (reference sequence). V lost 3 bases, J lost 4 bases, and 13 bases lay in between. This CDR3 has 15 residues. CDR3 in amino acids: CSASKTTVGANVLTF. The CDR3 nucleotides are TGCAGTGCTAGCAAAACGACGGTAGGGGCCAACGTCCTGACTTTC.

This clonotype showed up just a few times. This chain uses TRBV4-3 with TRBJ2-2; unclear D gene. There are 19 residues in the CDR3. V was clipped by 0 bases and J by 4 bases, with 21 bases between them. Germline V CDR1 and CDR2: LGHNA, YSLEER. The DNA of the CDR3 is TGCGCCAGCAGCCAAGATTCACGGTCTGGCATTATGGTCACCGGGGAGCTGTTTTTT. As protein: CASSQDSRSGIMVTGELFF.

The table lists this clonotype with a count of one. This may stem from a read error, because a much larger clone lies one nucleotide away. The CDR3 here is CAIRMANTGELFF. The CDR3 DNA sequence: TGTGCCATACGGATGGCTAACACCGGGGAGCTGTTTTTT. V usage is TRBV10-3 and J usage is TRBJ2-2; no clear D gene. CDR3 size: 13 residues. V was shortened by 9 bases and J by 2 bases, with 10 bases between the two germline ends. Germline CDR1 is ENHRY and CDR2 is SYGVKD.

This clonotype has a count of ten or more. This chain joins TRBV29-1 and TRBJ2-1, with a possible D match to TRBD1 (6 bases). The V gene lost 7 bases and the J gene lost 7 bases, with 11 bases spanning the gap. The germline gives CDR1 SQVTM, CDR2 ANQGSEA. The CDR3 runs to 11 residues. CDR3 protein: CSGSRGNEQFF. The CDR3 nucleotides are TGCAGCGGTTCCAGGGGTAATGAGCAGTTCTTC.

This clonotype was counted at least ten times. The chain links TRBV7-9 to TRBJ2-1; D remains unclear. From germline, CDR1 is SEHNR and CDR2 FQNEAQ (reference sequence). The CDR3 contains 13 residues. Deletions cut 3 bases from V and 7 bases from J, with 10 bases between. In DNA, the CDR3 is TGTGCCAGCAGCTTTTCCGTTGGGAATGAGCAGTTCTTC. Amino acid sequence: CASSFSVGNEQFF.

This clonotype was observed at least ten times. The CDR3: CASSPSIDYEQYF. CDR3 nucleotides: TGTGCCAGCAGCCCGAGTATAGACTACGAGCAGTACTTC. V usage is TRBV9 and J usage is TRBJ2-7; D is unclear. The CDR3 runs 13 residues. The V gene's germline CDR1 is SGDLS and CDR2 YYNGEE. Trimming shortened V by 4 bases and J by 3 bases, and 11 bases separated the two germline ends.

This clonotype was counted at least ten times. V and J are TRBV6-1 and TRBJ2-5; D remains ambiguous. The germline CDR1 and CDR2 sequences are MNHNS and SASEGT. V lost 3 bases and J lost 0, with 11 bases in between. The CDR3 covers 15 residues. The CDR3 sequence is CASSDGLSYQETQYF. The CDR3 DNA reads as TGTGCCAGCAGTGATGGCCTCTCGTACCAAGAGACCCAGTACTTC.

The rearrangement uses TRBV2 and TRBJ1-5; D gene unclear. CDR1 is SNHLY and CDR2 is FYNNEI in the germline V gene. The CDR3 is made up of 13 amino acids. Trimming took 6 bases from V and 1 from J, leaving 7 bases between them. DNA of the CDR3: TGTGCCAGCAGGAGAGACAGCAATCAGCCCCAGCATTTT. Translating gives CASRRDSNQPQHF.

The V call is TRBV6-4, the J call TRBJ2-3; tentative D call: TRBD2 (6 bases). There are 14 residues in the CDR3. V was pared by 3 bases and J by 0 bases, with 7 bases between. The germline CDR1 and CDR2 sequences are MRHNA and SNTAGT. CDR3 in DNA: TGTGCCAGCAGTGAGGAGGGGAGCACAGATACGCAGTATTTT. Residues: CASSEEGSTDTQYF.

This clonotype was observed a few times. The rearrangement links TRBV5-1 to TRBJ2-1; D ambiguous. This CDR3 has 16 residues. V lost 0 bases to trimming and J lost 4 bases, with 14 bases between them. The V gene's germline CDR1 is SGHRS and CDR2 YFSETQ. The CDR3: CASSLGQSFHYNEQFF. The CDR3 DNA is TGCGCCAGCAGCTTGGGGCAGTCCTTCCATTACAATGAGCAGTTCTTC.

Only a few counts were recorded for this clonotype. This rearrangement joins TRBV7-9 to TRBJ2-1; D remains unclear. The V gene lost 5 bases and the J gene lost 4 bases, with 15 bases spanning the gap. Germline V gene sequence: CDR1 SEHNR, CDR2 FQNEAQ (reference sequence). The CDR3 runs 15 residues. CDR3 in DNA: TGTGCCAGCAGCCCCCCGGCTAAGGGTTACAATGAGCAGTTCTTC. It yields the protein CASSPPAKGYNEQFF.

This clonotype was observed many times. The CDR3 DNA reads TGTGCCAGCAGCGAGACAGGGATGGATATGGATGAGCAGTTCTTC. It specifies CASSETGMDMDEQFF. V gene TRBV7-9 combines with J gene TRBJ2-1; 7 bases are a match to TRBD1. The CDR3 totals 15 residues. V shed 5 bases and J 8 bases; nucleotides not matched to a gene: 12. From germline, CDR1 is SEHNR and CDR2 FQNEAQ (reference sequence).

This clonotype was counted between two and nine times. This chain joins TRBV10-2 and TRBJ2-7; 7 nucleotides match TRBD2. This CDR3 has 13 amino acids. Trimming at V came to 6 bases and at J to 6 bases, leaving 8 bases not matched to a gene. CDR1 is WSHSY and CDR2 is SAAADI in the germline V gene. The chain's CDR3 is CASSQKTSVEQYF. The CDR3 DNA follows: TGCGCCAGCAGCCAAAAAACTAGCGTCGAGCAGTACTTC.

The chain recombines TRBV2 with TRBJ1-1, with D possibly being TRBD1 (5 bases). The CDR3 is made up of 12 amino acids. Trimming shortened V by 2 bases and J by 10 bases, and 11 bases separated the two germline ends. Per germline, CDR1 SNHLY and CDR2 FYNNEI. CDR3 nucleotide sequence: TGTGCCAGCAGTGAAACCCAGGGTCGAGCTTTCTTT. Translating it yields CASSETQGRAFF.

Ten or more counts support this clonotype. The V call is TRBV29-1, the J call TRBJ1-2; D unclear. Germline assignment: CDR1 SQVTM and CDR2 ANQGSEA. The CDR3 contains 11 residues. V was shortened by 3 bases and J by 8 bases, with 10 bases between the two germline ends. CDR3 DNA: TGCAGCGTTGAGGAGGTGGGGGGCTACACCTTC. Amino acid sequence: CSVEEVGGYTF.

This clonotype was counted at least ten times. V gene TRBV25-1 combines with J gene TRBJ2-7; tentatively, D is TRBD2 (7 bases). From germline, CDR1 is MGHDK and CDR2 SYGVNS. V was pared by 3 bases and J by 10 bases, with 28 bases between. This CDR3 comprises 17 residues. The CDR3 protein is CASSEQGGGAAIEEQYF. CDR3 nucleotide sequence: TGTGCCAGCAGTGAGCAAGGGGGAGGGGCCGCCATCGAGGAACAGTACTTC.

V gene TRBV30 combines with J gene TRBJ1-1; 8 bases agree with TRBD1. The germline V gene encodes CDR1 GTSNPN and CDR2 SVGIG (reference sequence). The CDR3 is 17 residues long. The V segment lost 5 bases and the J segment 7 bases; nucleotides outside the gene matches: 21. The CDR3 loop reads CAWGSRFVAGGRVEAFF. The CDR3 nucleotides are TGTGCCTGGGGTTCCCGATTCGTAGCAGGGGGCAGGGTTGAAGCTTTCTTT.

The sample holds a few counts of this clonotype. The CDR3 sequence: CASSFRGLRTDTQYF. CDR3 coding DNA: TGTGCCAGCAGTTTCAGGGGGCTCAGGACAGATACGCAGTATTTT. The chain uses TRBV27 and TRBJ2-3, with 8 nucleotides matching TRBD1. The CDR3 totals 15 residues. V lost 3 bases and J lost 3; bases outside the gene matches: 5. The germline gives CDR1 MNHEY, CDR2 SMNVEV (reference sequence).

The chain uses TRBV4-1 and TRBJ2-3, with D tentatively TRBD2 (5 bases). This CDR3 region has 15 residues. Germline CDR1 reads MGHRA; CDR2 reads YSYEKL. Trimming pared 4 bases from V and 2 bases from J, leaving 13 bases between. The CDR3 here is CASSRRSGDTDTQYF. As DNA, the CDR3 is TGCGCCAGCAGCCGGAGGAGTGGGGACACAGATACGCAGTATTTT.

The chain links TRBV14 to TRBJ2-2; TRBD2 agrees at 8 bases. The CDR3 runs 15 residues. V was pared by 4 bases and J by 7 bases, with 8 bases of the junction left unmatched. The germline gives CDR1 SGHDN, CDR2 FVKESK. In nucleotides, the CDR3 is TGTGCCAGCAGCCCCACCGGACTAGCTGGCGGGGAGCTGTTTTTT. Translating gives CASSPTGLAGGELFF. Full variable domain (missing parts from reference TRBV14 and TRBJ2-2): EAGVTQFPSHSVIEKGQTVTLRCDPISGHDNLYWYRRVMGKEIKFLLHFVKESKQDESGMPNNRFLAERTGGTYSTLKVQPAELEDSGVYFCASSPTGLAGGELFFGEGSRLTVL.

This clonotype was observed at least ten times. V gene TRBV20-1 combines with J gene TRBJ2-5, with 9 bases that match TRBD1. This CDR3 region has 16 residues. J gave up 4 bases and V 5 bases, and 14 bases lay outside the gene matches. Germline V gene lookup returns CDR1 DFQATT and CDR2 SNEGSKA (reference sequence). The CDR3 is CSARPQNRGHRETQYF. CDR3 coding DNA: TGCAGTGCTCGGCCACAGAACAGGGGGCATCGAGAGACCCAGTACTTC.

This clonotype has a handful of counts. This chain uses TRBV28 with TRBJ2-7; 8 bases map to TRBD1. CDR1 is MDHEN, CDR2 SYDVKM, per germline. The CDR3 has 14 amino acids. With V trimmed by 6 bases and J by 5 bases, 9 bases remained unmatched. The CDR3 spells CASSRTGFNNEQYF. Here the CDR3 DNA reads TGTGCCAGCAGCCGGACAGGGTTCAACAACGAGCAGTACTTC.

The chain is built from TRBV5-4 and TRBJ2-7; D is uncertain. This CDR3 has 13 amino acids. V lost 2 bases and J lost 1, with 7 bases in between. The V gene's germline CDR1 is SGHNT and CDR2 YYREEE (reference sequence). The CDR3 DNA follows: TGTGCCAGCAGCTTTCCCGATTCCTACGAGCAGTACTTC. It encodes CASSFPDSYEQYF.